These 3 T cell receptor beta chains originate from one sample sequenced in a study of spatial heterogeneity in lung cancer. From the 5' RACE reads, TCRdb called clonotypes with MiXCR, one entry per CDR3 protein. The sample gives roughly 48,000 distinct CDR3 sequences, roughly 5% of which show up once; over 8.5% is in the top ten. The time point denotes: sample taken at primary tumor resection. Sequenced material: PBMCs, taken at surgery. The receptor source for this set is a male donor with early-stage non-small cell lung cancer.

This clonotype was observed at least ten times. The chain combines TRBV29-1 with TRBJ1-1; D perhaps matches TRBD1 (6 bases). The V and J ends lost 3 bases and 5 bases respectively, with 10 bases between them. The germline CDR1 and CDR2 sequences are SQVTM and ANQGSEA. This CDR3 contains 12 residues. CDR3 nucleotides: TGCAGCGTTGATCAGGGGAAAACTGAAGCTTTCTTT. As protein: CSVDQGKTEAFF. The entire variable domain, with the rest obtained from reference TRBV29-1 and TRBJ1-1, is as follows: SAVISQKPSRDICQRGTSLTIQCQVDSQVTMMFWYRQQPGQSLTLIATANQGSEATYESGFVIDKFPISRPNLTFSTLTVSNMSPEDSSIYLCSVDQGKTEAFFGQGTRLTVV.

This clonotype occurred many times. V and J are TRBV7-2 and TRBJ1-5, with D hard to call. This CDR3 contains 11 residues. Germline values: CDR1 SGHTA, CDR2 FQGNSA. Deletions cut 3 bases from V and 7 bases from J, with 4 bases between. The CDR3 sequence is CASSLVQPQHF. CDR3 DNA: TGTGCCAGCAGCTTGGTACAGCCCCAGCATTTT.

This clonotype was detected many times. The gene calls are TRBV10-3 and TRBJ1-1; 7 bases are a match to TRBD1. CDR3 length: 12 residues. Per the germline V gene, CDR1 is ENHRY and CDR2 is SYGVKD. J was trimmed by 6 bases and V by 6 bases; bases with no gene match: 4. This CDR3 reads CAISRQGAEAFF. The CDR3, as DNA: TGTGCCATCAGCAGGCAGGGGGCTGAAGCTTTCTTT.